The rows below give T cell receptor beta chains drawn from one sample of a study of blood T cell repertoires in COVID-19. The repertoire was sequenced with immunoSEQ multiplex PCR; TCRdb's copy has only in-frame clones and lacks some. The sample yields about 90,000 clones, around four fifths seen once. Sequencing input: peripheral blood. These TCRs come from a man aged 45-60 years with acute or convalescent COVID-19. Both conserved end residues are part of each CDR3. Each record gives: clone size, D gene, V gene, J gene, CDR3 DNA, CDR3 protein. D genes are given only for firm matches. Expanded clones get a size class; other rows say once, few or many, or leave the size out.

.	TRBD2	TRBV28	TRBJ2-5	TGTGCCAGCAGCCCGGCGGGAGTAAGACAAGAGACCCAGTACTTC	CASSPAGVRQETQYF
.	.	TRBV2	TRBJ2-5	TGTGCCAGCAGGGACAACCAAGAGACCCAGTACTTC	CASRDNQETQYF
.	.	TRBV28	TRBJ2-7	TGTGCCATCCAAGAGGGACACCGCTACGAGCAGTACTTC	CAIQEGHRYEQYF
.	TRBD2	TRBV24-1	TRBJ2-3	TGTGCCACCAGTGATCCCGGGACTAGCGGGAGAGATACGCAGTATTTT	CATSDPGTSGRDTQYF
.	.	TRBV30	TRBJ1-1	TGTGCCTGGAGCCCCCTAGGCGGAAACACTGAAGCTTTCTTT	CAWSPLGGNTEAFF
.	TRBD1	TRBV4-1	TRBJ1-2	TGCGCCAGCAGCCGAGACAGGGGGTACTATGGCTACACCTTC	CASSRDRGYYGYTF
.	TRBD2	TRBV5-1	TRBJ2-3	TGCGCCAGCAGCTTGTTAGCGGGGGGCACAGATACGCAGTATTTT	CASSLLAGGTDTQYF
few	.	TRBV7-8	TRBJ2-5	TGTGCCAGCAGCCACAGTGGAGAGACCCAGTACTTC	CASSHSGETQYF
.	.	TRBV19	TRBJ2-2	TGTGCCAGTAGTATGTTGGCAGGGCCTGGCACCGGGGAGCTGTTTTTT	CASSMLAGPGTGELFF
.	TRBD1	TRBV18	TRBJ2-5	TGTGCCAGCCTCGGACAGGGGCAAGAGACCCAGTACTTC	CASLGQGQETQYF
.	TRBD2	TRBV7-9	TRBJ2-3	TGTGCCAGCAGCTTAGGATGGGCGGGGGGTTTCACAGATACGCAGTATTTT	CASSLGWAGGFTDTQYF
.	TRBD2	TRBV5-1	TRBJ2-5	TGCGCCAGCAGCTTGGGGACTAGCGGGGTTAGAGAGACCCAGTACTTC	CASSLGTSGVRETQYF
.	.	TRBV28	TRBJ2-7	TGTGCCAGCAGTTTAGCGGGTCGCGCCTACGAGCAGTACTTC	CASSLAGRAYEQYF
.	TRBD1	TRBV18	TRBJ2-7	TGTGCCAGCTCACCAGACCGGGACAGGCTGCACGAGCAGTACTTC	CASSPDRDRLHEQYF
.	.	TRBV21-1	TRBJ1-4	TGTGCCAGCAGCAAAGGGGCCAGGGGGAATGAAAAACTGTTTTTT	CASSKGARGNEKLFF
.	TRBD2	TRBV10-1	TRBJ2-1	TGCGCCAGCAGCCCGGGACTAGCGGATTACAATGAGCAGTTCTTC	CASSPGLADYNEQFF
once	.	TRBV6-4	TRBJ1-1	TGTGCCAGCAGTGACTCGGGAGCCCTGAACACTGAAGCTTTCTTT	CASSDSGALNTEAFF
few	.	TRBV7-7	TRBJ2-2	TGTGCCAGCAGCTTAAGGGAGTCAGGCGGGGAGCTGTTTTTT	CASSLRESGGELFF
.	.	TRBV7-2	TRBJ2-3	TGTGCCAGCAGCTTAGAGGGGACTAGCACAGATACGCAGTATTTT	CASSLEGTSTDTQYF
.	TRBD2	TRBV4-2	TRBJ2-7	TGTGCCAGCAGCGTAGGACTAGCGGGTTCCAACGAGCAGTACTTC	CASSVGLAGSNEQYF
.	TRBD2	TRBV24-1	TRBJ2-1	TGTGCCACCAGTACGGGAGGGCACCCCTACAATGAGCAGTTCTTC	CATSTGGHPYNEQFF
.	TRBD2	TRBV2	TRBJ2-6	TGTGCCAGCAGTGAACCTAGCGGGAGGAGCTCTGGGGCCAACGTCCTGACTTTC	CASSEPSGRSSGANVLTF